The 25 T cell receptor beta chains in this list originate from one sample, sequenced in a study of human T cells and chemical hapten exposure (dated by TCRdb to about 2021). The library was obtained by RACE. The instrument given in TCRdb is NextSeq 500. Starting from the raw public reads, TCRdb applied fastp trimming at Q25, assembled clones with MiXCR and retained in-frame beta chains. Records with the same CDR3 protein are collapsed into one entry carrying the most frequent genes and DNA. The sample contains 80,000 to 100,000 distinct CDR3 sequences, around 12% of them found a single time. The ten largest clones capture 2% to 2.5% of the sample. In light of the paper, this sample's time point label describes: patch test 1, 2 weeks after DPC sensitization. The meaning of the sample's treatment or condition label: therapeutic diphenylcyclopropenone sensitization with weekly scalp DPC. Sequences were derived from whole blood, sampled in connection with sensitization to the hapten diphenylcyclopropenone (DPC). These TCRs come from a woman aged 40 to 55 with alopecia areata. Some clones in this sample may be carry-over from other donors' samples.

The chain recombines TRBV5-4 with TRBJ2-1; 12 nucleotides line up with TRBD2. The V and J ends lost 3 bases and 13 bases, in that order; junction bases with no gene match: 14. The CDR3 is made up of 16 amino acids. The V gene's germline CDR1 is SGHNT and CDR2 YYREEE (reference sequence). The CDR3 loop reads CASSSGMSRTSGIQFF. The CDR3, as DNA: TGTGCCAGCAGCTCCGGTATGAGCCGGACTAGCGGGATTCAGTTCTTC.

The chain is built from TRBV7-8 and TRBJ1-2; D is perhaps TRBD1 (5 bases). CDR1 is SGHVS, CDR2 FQNEAQ, per germline. The length of the CDR3 is 14 residues. With 4 bases removed from V and 5 bases from J, the gap between germline ends came to 14 bases. The CDR3 DNA is TGTGCCAGCAGCTCAGGGACGGACCTATATGGCTACACCTTC. Its translation is CASSSGTDLYGYTF. The full variable domain, completed using reference TRBV7-8 and TRBJ1-2, is GAGVSQSPRYKVAKRGQDVALRCDPISGHVSLFWYQQALGQGPEFLTYFQNEAQLDKSGLPSDRFFAERPEGSVSTLKIQRTQQEDSAVYLCASSSGTDLYGYTFGSGTRLTVV.

This clonotype was detected a few times. V is TRBV11-2 and J is TRBJ2-7, with D possibly called TRBD1 or TRBD2 (5 bases each). CDR3 length: 13 amino acids. The V end was cut by 4 bases, the J end by 7 bases, with 14 bases between. Germline values: CDR1 SGHAT, CDR2 FQNNGV. The CDR3 coding sequence is TGTGCCAGCAGCTCGGGGCAGGCGCGAGAGCAGTACTTC. This encodes CASSSGQAREQYF. The full variable domain, in which reference TRBV11-2 and TRBJ2-7 provide the parts outside the CDR3, is EAGVAQSPRYKIIEKRQSVAFWCNPISGHATLYWYQQILGQGPKLLIQFQNNGVVDDSQLPKDRFSAERLKGVDSTLKIQPAKLEDSAVYLCASSSGQAREQYFGPGTRLTVT.

This chain joins TRBV7-8 and TRBJ1-3; perhaps TRBD1 as D (5 bases). CDR1 and CDR2 from the germline V gene are SGHVS and FQNEAQ. The CDR3 extends over 17 amino acids. Trimming pared 1 base from V and 0 bases from J, leaving 13 bases between. The CDR3 region is CASSLGRGLGSGNTIYF. CDR3 DNA: TGTGCCAGCAGCTTAGGGAGGGGTCTGGGCTCTGGAAACACCATATATTTT.

This rearrangement joins TRBV6-4 to TRBJ2-2; D gene unclear. CDR1 is MRHNA, CDR2 SNTAGT, per germline. The CDR3 totals 14 residues. With 6 bases removed from V and 5 bases from J, the gap between germline ends came to 13 bases. CDR3 nucleotides: TGTGCCAGCAGCGCTACCCCCGGGACCGGGGAGCTGTTTTTT. This encodes CASSATPGTGELFF.

The table lists this clonotype with many counts. The V and J genes are TRBV3-1 and TRBJ1-2, with TRBD1 as a possible D gene (5 bases). Per germline, CDR1 LGHDT and CDR2 YNNKEL (reference sequence). CDR3 size: 15 residues. Between the trimmed V and J ends, which lost 2 bases and 2 bases, there was a span of 12 bases. The CDR3 spells CASSQRGRDNYGYTF. The CDR3 DNA reads as TGTGCCAGCAGCCAAAGAGGCCGGGACAACTATGGCTACACCTTC.

This clonotype came up a few times. CDR3 region: CSASPPPPRAYEQYF. The CDR3 region has the DNA TGCAGTGCTAGTCCACCTCCCCCAAGGGCCTACGAGCAGTACTTC. The J gene is TRBJ2-7, the V gene TRBV20-1; D unclear. The germline V and J ends were trimmed by 3 bases and 2 bases, with 17 bases remaining between them. The CDR3 totals 15 residues. Germline loops: CDR1 DFQATT, CDR2 SNEGSKA (reference sequence).

This clonotype was seen only a few times. V and J are TRBV4-1 and TRBJ2-3; D is unresolved. The CDR3 length is 15 residues. V gave up 0 bases and J gave up 6 bases, with 13 bases separating them. Germline V gene data show CDR1 as MGHRA and CDR2 as YSYEKL. The CDR3 nucleotides are TGCGCCAGCAGCCAAGAATGGGCTGGCGGCGATACGCAGTATTTT. This codes for CASSQEWAGGDTQYF.

This clonotype has only a few counts. This chain connects TRBV3-1 to TRBJ1-6; unclear D gene. The CDR3 contains 11 residues. Trimming cost V 0 bases and J 14 bases, with 5 bases left between them. Germline CDR1 is LGHDT and CDR2 is YNNKEL (reference sequence). CDR3 loop: CASSQERALHF. The CDR3 nucleotides are TGTGCCAGCAGCCAAGAAAGGGCCCTCCACTTT.

This clonotype appeared many times. The chain has TRBV6-2 or TRBV6-3 and TRBJ2-1, with 7 positions matching TRBD2. This CDR3 contains 16 residues. V lost 0 bases to trimming and J lost 4 bases; unmatched junction nucleotides: 6. From germline, CDR1 is MNHEY and CDR2 SVGEGT. The chain's CDR3 is CASSYSVSREYNEQFF. The CDR3 nucleotides read TGTGCCAGCAGTTACTCGGTCTCGCGGGAGTACAATGAGCAGTTCTTC.

The V gene is TRBV11-2, the J gene TRBJ2-2; 9 nucleotides match TRBD2. The CDR3 consists of 16 residues. The J segment lost 7 bases and the V segment lost 4 bases, leaving 10 bases of the junction unmatched. CDR1 and CDR2 from the germline V gene are SGHAT and FQNNGV. Here the CDR3 reads CASSSVAGGPGGELFF. In DNA form, the CDR3 reads TGTGCCAGCAGCTCAGTTGCGGGAGGGCCCGGCGGGGAGCTGTTTTTT.

This chain connects TRBV6-2 or TRBV6-3 to TRBJ1-5; 7 bases align to TRBD1. The CDR3 is made up of 14 amino acids. Germline V lookup: CDR1 MNHEY, CDR2 SVGEGT. The V segment lost 2 bases and the J segment 6 bases; nucleotides outside the gene matches: 4. The CDR3 DNA reads as TGTGCCAGCAGTTACGGTGGACAGGTTCAGCCCCAGCATTTT. It is translated as CASSYGGQVQPQHF.

This clonotype was detected a few times. The rearrangement uses TRBV12-3 or TRBV12-4 and TRBJ1-2, with D hard to call. CDR3 length: 13 amino acids. The V end was cut by 6 bases, the J end by 5 bases, with 13 bases between. The CDR3 DNA sequence: TGTGCCAGCAGCCTCCTTGGCTCGTATGGCTACACCTTC. Translating it yields CASSLLGSYGYTF.

Of note for this clonotype: The junction and the germline gene differ at one end; a read error may be behind it. CDR3: CTSSTQGLAASTDTQYF. The CDR3 DNA is TGTACCAGCAGCACCCAGGGACTAGCGGCTAGCACAGATACGCAGTATTTT. J is TRBJ2-3 and V is TRBV7-8, with 11 nucleotides matching TRBD2. The CDR3 has 17 residues. Germline CDR1 is SGHVS and CDR2 is FQNEAQ. Looking up the rest from reference TRBV7-8 and TRBJ2-3 gives the full variable domain: GAGVSQSPRYKVAKRGQDVALRCDPISGHVSLFWYQQALGQGPEFLTYFQNEAQLDKSGLPSDRFFAERPEGSVSTLKIQRTQQEDSAVYLCTSSTQGLAASTDTQYFGPGTRLTVL.

In its sample, this clonotype was seen many times. J is TRBJ1-1 and V is TRBV11-2; D gene ambiguous. CDR1 and CDR2 (germline): SGHAT, FQNNGV. V was clipped by 1 base and J by 0 bases, with 3 bases between them. The CDR3 spans 13 residues. The CDR3 region is CASSLALNTEAFF. The CDR3 nucleotides are TGTGCCAGCAGCTTAGCCCTGAACACTGAAGCTTTCTTT.

The CDR3 loop is CASSDLPNEQFF. The CDR3, as DNA: TGTGCCAGCAGTGACCTACCAAATGAGCAGTTCTTC. The V and J genes are TRBV28 and TRBJ2-1; D remains ambiguous. Germline CDR1 reads MDHEN; CDR2 reads SYDVKM. The CDR3 is made up of 12 amino acids. Trimming removed 5 bases from V and 7 bases from J, with 9 bases in between. Combining the CDR3 with reference TRBV28 and TRBJ2-1 gives the whole variable domain DVKVTQSSRYLVKRTGEKVFLECVQDMDHENMFWYRQDPGLGLRLIYFSYDVKMKEKGDIPEGYSVSREKKERFSLILESASTNQTSMYLCASSDLPNEQFFGPGTRLTVL.

This clonotype was picked up a small number of times. CDR3 coding DNA: TGTGCCAGCAGGGGACTACAAGAGACCCAGTACTTC. Translating gives CASRGLQETQYF. This chain links TRBV6-6 with TRBJ2-5; TRBD2 aligns across 7 bases. CDR1 and CDR2 from the germline V gene are MNHNY and SVGAGI (reference sequence). V lost 6 bases and J lost 2; bases outside the gene matches: 0. There are 12 residues in the CDR3.

The V and J genes are TRBV28 and TRBJ2-7, with 14 bases fitting TRBD2. The germline CDR1 and CDR2 sequences are MDHEN and SYDVKM. Trimming at V came to 8 bases and at J to 5 bases, leaving 2 bases not matched to a gene. CDR3 length: 13 residues. DNA of the CDR3: TGTGCCAGCGGACTAGCGGGAGGCCACGAGCAGTACTTC. Translating gives CASGLAGGHEQYF.

The chain carries TRBV4-1 and TRBJ1-6; D perhaps matches TRBD1 (5 bases). Trimming removed 1 base at V and 0 bases at J, with 10 bases between. CDR1 MGHRA and CDR2 YSYEKL come from the germline V gene. The CDR3 covers 17 residues. CDR3 in amino acids: CASSQGDVRSYNSPLHF. The CDR3 region has the DNA TGCGCCAGCAGCCAAGGGGACGTACGCTCCTATAATTCACCCCTCCACTTT.

This clonotype was counted a few times. The CDR3 DNA reads as TGTGCCAGCAGCTACGGGACAGGGAATGAAAAACTGTTTTTT. Translated, it gives CASSYGTGNEKLFF. The chain has TRBV12-3 or TRBV12-4 and TRBJ1-4, with 9 bases matching TRBD1. The CDR3 is 14 amino acids. V gave up 6 bases and J gave up 5 bases; unmatched junction bases: 4.

This chain joins TRBV29-1 and TRBJ2-1; TRBD2 aligns across 9 bases. Germline V CDR1 and CDR2: SQVTM, ANQGSEA. CDR3 length: 14 amino acids. After removal of 3 bases from V and 7 bases from J, the junction contained 7 bases not matched to a gene. This chain's CDR3 is CSVDGLAGLNEQFF. The DNA of the CDR3 is TGCAGCGTTGACGGGCTAGCGGGGCTGAATGAGCAGTTCTTC.

The chain combines TRBV9 with TRBJ1-6, with TRBD1 matching over 9 bases. V dropped 3 bases and J dropped 10; count of bases not matched to a gene: 8. CDR1 and CDR2 (germline): SGDLS, YYNGEE. The CDR3 has 15 amino acids. CDR3 DNA: TGTGCCAGCAGCGGCATGGGACAGGGAGTATCACCCCTCCACTTT. As protein: CASSGMGQGVSPLHF.

This clonotype was found many times. The chain couples TRBV7-2 to TRBJ2-1; maybe TRBD2 (6 bases). The CDR3 extends over 15 amino acids. Trimming cost V 6 bases and J 2 bases, with 14 bases left between them. CDR1 SGHTA and CDR2 FQGNSA come from the germline V gene. CDR3 loop: CASSPRAGPYNEQFF. The CDR3, as DNA: TGTGCCAGCAGTCCCCGGGCGGGACCCTACAATGAGCAGTTCTTC.

The V and J genes are TRBV29-1 and TRBJ1-2; 8 bases are shared with TRBD1. Looked up from germline, CDR1 is SQVTM and CDR2 is ANQGSEA. The V segment lost 7 bases and the J segment 7 bases; nucleotides outside the gene matches: 5. The CDR3 is made up of 11 amino acids. CDR3 protein: CSAGQGGGYTF. In DNA form, the CDR3 reads TGCAGCGCCGGACAGGGAGGTGGCTACACCTTC.

This clonotype was picked up many times. V gene TRBV29-1 combines with J gene TRBJ2-3, with D uncertain. Trimming removed 7 bases at V and 6 bases at J, with 14 bases between. Germline V lookup: CDR1 SQVTM, CDR2 ANQGSEA. The CDR3 runs to 12 residues. The CDR3 protein is CSATPPRDTQYF. The CDR3 DNA follows: TGCAGCGCCACGCCCCCGAGGGATACGCAGTATTTT.